Presented here are 8 T cell receptor beta chains from one specimen sequenced in a study of blood T cell repertoires in COVID-19. Sequencing used immunoSEQ multiplex PCR; TCRdb keeps in-frame clones, though not all of them. The table records approximately 240,000 clones, 80% to 90% of them present only once. The sample taken for sequencing was peripheral blood. The receptors shown here come from a woman older than 75 with active or convalescent COVID-19.

The chain has TRBV9 and TRBJ2-1, with 7 bases fitting TRBD1. The CDR3 consists of 15 residues. Germline values: CDR1 SGDLS, CDR2 YYNGEE. J gave up 7 bases and V 4 bases, and 11 bases lay outside the gene matches. CDR3 DNA sequence: TGTGCCAGCAGCCGTGCGGCCGGGACAGAGAATGAGCAGTTCTTC. This gives the protein CASSRAAGTENEQFF.

The CDR3 is CASRADTYEQYF. CDR3 DNA: TGTGCCAGCAGGGCAGATACCTACGAGCAGTACTTC. This chain links TRBV6-5 with TRBJ2-7; no definite D call. V lost 6 bases and J lost 2, with 8 bases in between. The CDR3 loop spans 12 amino acids. Germline loops: CDR1 MNHEY, CDR2 SVGAGI.

This rearrangement joins TRBV7-3 to TRBJ2-7, with TRBD1 identical over 9 bases. The CDR3 consists of 15 residues. Losses at the gene ends were 5 bases for V and 4 bases for J; bases not matched to a gene: 9. The germline V gene has CDR1 SGHTA and CDR2 FQGTGA. The CDR3 region is CASSPRQGGFYEQYF. CDR3 nucleotides: TGTGCCAGCAGCCCGAGACAGGGGGGATTTTACGAGCAGTACTTC.

The chain combines TRBV9 with TRBJ2-1, with 9 bases fitting TRBD1. The CDR3 contains 15 residues. Trimming took 0 bases from V and 9 from J; bases not matched to a gene: 7. The germline V gene has CDR1 SGDLS and CDR2 YYNGEE. CDR3 amino acids: CASSVEGTGYGEQFF. DNA of the CDR3: TGTGCCAGCAGCGTAGAGGGGACAGGGTACGGTGAGCAGTTCTTC.

V usage is TRBV7-8 and J usage is TRBJ1-1; D unresolved. Per germline, CDR1 SGHVS and CDR2 FQNEAQ. The CDR3 has 13 amino acids. V lost 5 bases and J lost 5, with 12 bases in between. CDR3: CASSRRKETEAFF. For the CDR3, the DNA is TGTGCCAGCAGCCGTAGGAAGGAGACTGAAGCTTTCTTT.

The chain combines TRBV7-2 with TRBJ2-7, with 13 positions matching TRBD2. Germline trimming cut 2 bases from V and 7 bases from J; bases unmatched to any gene: 14. From germline, CDR1 is SGHTA and CDR2 FQGNSA. The CDR3 contains 18 residues. CDR3 nucleotides: TGTGCCAGCAGCTTATTCACCAGACTAGCGGGAGGTCTGGGGGAGCAGTACTTC. Its translation: CASSLFTRLAGGLGEQYF.

This chain links TRBV29-1 with TRBJ1-4, with unresolved D. Trimming cost V 7 bases and J 0 bases, with 3 bases left between them. The germline V gene has CDR1 SQVTM and CDR2 ANQGSEA. The CDR3 contains 11 residues. The CDR3 loop is CSAATNEKLFF. In DNA, the CDR3 is TGCAGCGCCGCAACTAATGAAAAACTGTTTTTT.

The DNA for the CDR3 is TGTGCCAGCAGCCTCGGGGGAAACACTGAAGCTTTCTTT. Its translation: CASSLGGNTEAFF. The rearrangement joins TRBV3-1 (or the pseudogene TRBV3-2) to TRBJ1-1, with a tentative D call TRBD1 (5 bases). The CDR3 contains 13 residues. V was clipped by 4 bases and J by 2 bases, with 8 bases between them. CDR1 and CDR2 (germline): LGHDT, YNNKEL (reference sequence).